A selection of T cell receptor beta chains follows, all from one sample in a study of cytomegalovirus exposure and HLA in healthy donors. Libraries were prepared by immunoSEQ multiplex PCR; TCRdb keeps only in-frame clonotypes and omits some of them. The data show 99,000 or so clones, with around 82% seen just once and under 2% held by the top ten. The sequencing sample was made of PBMCs. These receptors came from a woman aged 40 to 49 in good health and CMV-seronegative. Each CDR3 is given with its conserved first and last residue. The order of the fields is V gene, J gene, D gene, clone size, CDR3 DNA, CDR3 protein. D genes are given only for firm matches. Some rows have no size entry. The others give once, few or many, or a class for an expanded clone.

v_call: TRBV7-9
j_call: TRBJ1-4
d_call: TRBD1
clone_size: NA
cdr3_nt: TGTGCCAGCAGCTTGGGACAGGGAAATGAAAAACTGTTTTTT
cdr3_aa: CASSLGQGNEKLFF

v_call: TRBV18
j_call: TRBJ2-7
d_call: TRBD1
clone_size: NA
cdr3_nt: TGTGCCAGCTCACCGGGGACAGGGAGGCACGAGCAGTACTTC
cdr3_aa: CASSPGTGRHEQYF

v_call: TRBV21-1
j_call: TRBJ1-2
d_call: NA
clone_size: NA
cdr3_nt: TGTGCCAGCAGCAAGGACAGGCCCTACCGCTATGGCTACACCTTC
cdr3_aa: CASSKDRPYRYGYTF

v_call: TRBV2
j_call: TRBJ2-5
d_call: NA
clone_size: NA
cdr3_nt: TGTGCCAGCAGGCTCACTAGGCGGAGGGCCGGGGAGACCCAGTACTTC
cdr3_aa: CASRLTRRRAGETQYF

v_call: TRBV7-2
j_call: TRBJ2-1
d_call: NA
clone_size: NA
cdr3_nt: TGTGCCAGCAGCTTGACCCGGGACTGGTACAATGAGCAGTTCTTC
cdr3_aa: CASSLTRDWYNEQFF

v_call: TRBV28
j_call: TRBJ2-7
d_call: NA
clone_size: NA
cdr3_nt: TGTGCCAGCGGATTTTCCGGGACTCGCAACGAGCAGTACTTC
cdr3_aa: CASGFSGTRNEQYF

v_call: TRBV6-5
j_call: TRBJ1-6
d_call: NA
clone_size: few
cdr3_nt: TGTGCCAGCAGTTTGGAGGGGTTCTCCTATAATTCACCCCTCCACTTT
cdr3_aa: CASSLEGFSYNSPLHF

v_call: TRBV5-1
j_call: TRBJ2-5
d_call: NA
clone_size: few
cdr3_nt: TGCGCCAGCAGCTTGGGCAGGCAAACCGGGACCCAGTACTTC
cdr3_aa: CASSLGRQTGTQYF

v_call: TRBV27
j_call: TRBJ2-7
d_call: TRBD1
clone_size: NA
cdr3_nt: TGTGCCAGCAGTTCTACAGGGGGCCGCGAGCAGTACTTC
cdr3_aa: CASSSTGGREQYF

v_call: TRBV18
j_call: TRBJ1-2
d_call: NA
clone_size: NA
cdr3_nt: TGTGCCAGCTCACCTAATACAGGTGACTATGGCTACACCTTC
cdr3_aa: CASSPNTGDYGYTF

v_call: TRBV6-6
j_call: TRBJ2-2
d_call: TRBD1
clone_size: NA
cdr3_nt: TGTGCCATAGCCAGGGGGATCACCGGGGAGCTGTTTTTT
cdr3_aa: CAIARGITGELFF